This TCR beta chain is from a study of blood T cell repertoires in COVID-19. The CDR3 loop spans 18 amino acids. Germline-derived CDR1 and CDR2 are SEHNR and FQNEAQ (reference sequence). Unmatched junction bases numbered 12, after V lost 2 bases and J lost 3 bases. This clone was observed a few times. Sequencing was performed with immunoSEQ multiplex PCR; in TCRdb, only in-frame clones are kept and a portion is missing. The sample yields around 160,000 clones, 84% seen once. Sequenced sample: PBMCs or T cells enriched from blood (not recorded which). The V gene is TRBV7-9, the J gene TRBJ2-5, with TRBD1 matching 10 bases. This sequence originates from a woman between 45 and 60 years old who had been exposed to COVID-19. For the CDR3, the DNA is TGTGCCAGCAGCTTATATGGTTTTGGGACAGGGGATAAAGAGACCCAGTACTTC. Its protein product is CASSLYGFGTGDKETQYF.